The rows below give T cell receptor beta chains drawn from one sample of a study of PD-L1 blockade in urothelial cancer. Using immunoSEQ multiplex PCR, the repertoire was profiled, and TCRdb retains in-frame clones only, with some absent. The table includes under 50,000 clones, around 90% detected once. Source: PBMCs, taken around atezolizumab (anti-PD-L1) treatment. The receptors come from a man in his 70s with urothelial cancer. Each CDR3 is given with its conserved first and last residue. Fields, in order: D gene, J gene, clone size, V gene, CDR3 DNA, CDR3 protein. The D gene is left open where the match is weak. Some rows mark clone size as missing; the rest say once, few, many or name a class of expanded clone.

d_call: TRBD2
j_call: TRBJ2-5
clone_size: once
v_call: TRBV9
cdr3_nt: TGTGCCAGCAGCGTAGCATCGACTAGCGTGGAGACCCAGTACTTC
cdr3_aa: CASSVASTSVETQYF

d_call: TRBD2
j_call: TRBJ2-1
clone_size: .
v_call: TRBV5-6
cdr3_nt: TGTGCCAGCAGCGATCAGCCGGGACTAGGGCCAAATGAGCAGTTCTTC
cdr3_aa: CASSDQPGLGPNEQFF

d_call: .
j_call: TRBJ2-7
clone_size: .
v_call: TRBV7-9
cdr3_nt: TGTGCCAGCAGCTTAGCGGGGGCAAGGTCCTACGAGCAGTACTTC
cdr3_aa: CASSLAGARSYEQYF

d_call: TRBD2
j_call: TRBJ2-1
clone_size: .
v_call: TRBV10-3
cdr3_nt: TGTGCCATCAGTGAGAGTAGGGACTATAACAATGAGCAGTTCTTC
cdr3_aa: CAISESRDYNNEQFF

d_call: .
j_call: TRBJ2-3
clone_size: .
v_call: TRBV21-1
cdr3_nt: TGTGCCAGCACCCCTAGAGTGGGGCTCACAGATACGCAGTATTTT
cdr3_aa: CASTPRVGLTDTQYF

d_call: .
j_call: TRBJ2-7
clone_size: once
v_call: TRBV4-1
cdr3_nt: TGCGCCAGCAGCCAAGTTAACAGCCTCCTTACAAATACGAACAGGGAGCAGTACTTC
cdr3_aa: CASSQVNSLLTNTNREQYF

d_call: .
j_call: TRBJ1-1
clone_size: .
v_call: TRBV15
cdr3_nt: TGTGCCACCAGCAGAGATGGAGGGGAGGGGAACACTGAAGCTTTCTTT
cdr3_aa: CATSRDGGEGNTEAFF

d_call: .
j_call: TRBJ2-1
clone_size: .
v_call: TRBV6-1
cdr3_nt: TGTGCCAGCAGTGTGGGTCGGAATTTAGGGGATGAGCAGTTCTTC
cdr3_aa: CASSVGRNLGDEQFF

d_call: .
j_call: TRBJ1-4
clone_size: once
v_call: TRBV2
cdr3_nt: TGTGCCAGCAGTGGGGCGCCGGCTAATGAAAAACTGTTTTTT
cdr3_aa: CASSGAPANEKLFF

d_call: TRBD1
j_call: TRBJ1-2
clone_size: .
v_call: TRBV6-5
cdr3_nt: TGTGCCAGCAGTAAGAGACGGACAGGGGACTATGGCTACACCTTC
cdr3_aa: CASSKRRTGDYGYTF

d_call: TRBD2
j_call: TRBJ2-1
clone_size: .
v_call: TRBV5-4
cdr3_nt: TGTGCCAGCAGCCCGTGGAGGGCTAGCGGGAGACCGGCTTACAATGAGCAGTTCTTC
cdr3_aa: CASSPWRASGRPAYNEQFF

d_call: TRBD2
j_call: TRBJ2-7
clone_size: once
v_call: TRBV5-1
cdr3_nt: TGCGCCAGCAGCTACACCCTAGCGGAGGGTAAGAGGGTATACGAGCAGTACTTC
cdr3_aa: CASSYTLAEGKRVYEQYF

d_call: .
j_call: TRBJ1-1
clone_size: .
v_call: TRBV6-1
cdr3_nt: TGTGCCAGCAGATTTGGGACTCTTGAAGCTTTCTTT
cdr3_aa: CASRFGTLEAFF

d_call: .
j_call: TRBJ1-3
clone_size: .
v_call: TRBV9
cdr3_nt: TGTGCCAGCAGCGTAGGGAGCACTGGAAACACCATATATTTT
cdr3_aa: CASSVGSTGNTIYF

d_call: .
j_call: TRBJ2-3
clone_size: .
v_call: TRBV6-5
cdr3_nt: TGTGCCGCTCGGGCCCAGGGGATTGTATTTTTT
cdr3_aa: CAARAQGIVFF

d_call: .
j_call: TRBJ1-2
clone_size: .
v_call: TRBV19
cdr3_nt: TGTGCCAGTAGTATAGAGGTCAGCTATGGCTACACCTTC
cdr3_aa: CASSIEVSYGYTF

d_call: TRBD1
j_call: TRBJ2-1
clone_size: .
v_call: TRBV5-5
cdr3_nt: TGTGCCAGCAGCGTCCGGGACAGCTCTTACAATGAGCAGTTCTTC
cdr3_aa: CASSVRDSSYNEQFF

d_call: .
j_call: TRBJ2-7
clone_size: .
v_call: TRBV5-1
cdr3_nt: TGCGCCAGCAGCTTGGTTAGCGCGAGCTCCTACGAGCAGTACTTC
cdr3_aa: CASSLVSASSYEQYF

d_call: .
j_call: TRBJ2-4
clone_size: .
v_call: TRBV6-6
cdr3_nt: TGTGCCACCCTAGATTTAGCCAAAAACATTCAGTACTTC
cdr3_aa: CATLDLAKNIQYF

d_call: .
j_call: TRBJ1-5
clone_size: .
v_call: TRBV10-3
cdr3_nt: TGTGCCATCTGGGAGGGGCTTCTGAGCAATCAGCCCCAGCATTTT
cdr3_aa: CAIWEGLLSNQPQHF

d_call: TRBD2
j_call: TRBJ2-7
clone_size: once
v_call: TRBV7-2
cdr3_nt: TGTGCCAGCAGCTTAGGTCGCCTAGCGGGAGGGCCCCGCTACGAGCAGTACTTC
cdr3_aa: CASSLGRLAGGPRYEQYF

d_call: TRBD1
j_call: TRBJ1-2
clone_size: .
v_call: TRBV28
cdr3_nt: TGTGCCAGCAGTTTTGACAGGGTGGGGGTCGGCTACACCTTC
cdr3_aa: CASSFDRVGVGYTF

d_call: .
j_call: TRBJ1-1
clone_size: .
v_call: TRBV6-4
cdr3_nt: TGTGCCAGCAGTGAACGGGGGAACACTGAAGCTTTCTTT
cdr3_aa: CASSERGNTEAFF

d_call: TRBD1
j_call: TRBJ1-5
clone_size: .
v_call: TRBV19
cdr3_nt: TGTGCCAGTAGTCTGACGACAGGGGGCGGTCAGCCCCAGCATTTT
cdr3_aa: CASSLTTGGGQPQHF

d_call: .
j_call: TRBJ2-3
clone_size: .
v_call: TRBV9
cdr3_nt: TGTGCCAGCAGCGTAGCTGGAGAGGTAGATACGCAGTATTTT
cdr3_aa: CASSVAGEVDTQYF

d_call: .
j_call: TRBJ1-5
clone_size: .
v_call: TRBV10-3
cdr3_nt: TGTGCCATCAGTGGGACAGGCAATCAGCCCCAGCATTTT
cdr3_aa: CAISGTGNQPQHF

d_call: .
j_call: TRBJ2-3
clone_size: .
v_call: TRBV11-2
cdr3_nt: TGTGCCAGCAGCTTAGATCGAAGGAGGCAGGGGAAAACAGATACGCAGTATTTT
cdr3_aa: CASSLDRRRQGKTDTQYF

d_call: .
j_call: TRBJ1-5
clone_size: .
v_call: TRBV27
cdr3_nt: TGTGCCAGCAGTCTACAGGGTACCAATCAGCCCCAGCATTTT
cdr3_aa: CASSLQGTNQPQHF

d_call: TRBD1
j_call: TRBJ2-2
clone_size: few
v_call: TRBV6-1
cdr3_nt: TGTGCCAGCAGTGCGGTGAGGGGGCGCACCGGGGAGCTGTTTTTT
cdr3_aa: CASSAVRGRTGELFF

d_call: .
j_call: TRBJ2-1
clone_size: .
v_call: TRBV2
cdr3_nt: TGTGCCAGCAGCCCTACAGGGTTGGTTGGCAATGAGCAGTTCTTC
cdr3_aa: CASSPTGLVGNEQFF

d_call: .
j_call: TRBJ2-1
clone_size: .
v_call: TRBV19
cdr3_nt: TGTGCCAGTAGTTCTAGCTGGAGATACAATGAGCAGTTCTTC
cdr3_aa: CASSSSWRYNEQFF

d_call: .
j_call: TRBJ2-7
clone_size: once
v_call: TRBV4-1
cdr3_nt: TGCGCCAGCAGCCAAACGCTAGCCACTTGGGAGCAGTACTTC
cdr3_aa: CASSQTLATWEQYF

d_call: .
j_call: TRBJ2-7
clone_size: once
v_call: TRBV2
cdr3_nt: TGTGCCGGCGGCTCTCCCGAGCAGTACTTC
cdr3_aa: CAGGSPEQYF

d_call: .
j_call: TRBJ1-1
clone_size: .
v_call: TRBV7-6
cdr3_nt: TGTGCCAGCAGCTCGTTGGGGGCGCTGAACACTGAAGCTTTCTTT
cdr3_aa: CASSSLGALNTEAFF

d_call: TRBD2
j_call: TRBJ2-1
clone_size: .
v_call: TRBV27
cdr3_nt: TGTGCCAGCAGCAAAATGGGACTAGCGGGAGTCCAGTTGGATGAGCAGTTCTTC
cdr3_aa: CASSKMGLAGVQLDEQFF

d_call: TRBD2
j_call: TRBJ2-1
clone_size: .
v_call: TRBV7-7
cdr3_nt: TGTGCCAGCAGCCCATCTTTAGCGGGAGGGAGCTACAATGAGCAGTTCTTC
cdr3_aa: CASSPSLAGGSYNEQFF

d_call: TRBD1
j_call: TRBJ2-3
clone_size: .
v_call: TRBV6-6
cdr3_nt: TGTGCCAGCAGTGACTCCGGGACAGGGAACACAGATACGCAGTATTTT
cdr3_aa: CASSDSGTGNTDTQYF

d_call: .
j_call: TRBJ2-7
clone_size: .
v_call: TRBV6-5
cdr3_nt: TGTGCCAGCAGTGACAGGCGGAATCCCTACGAGCAGTACTTC
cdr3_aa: CASSDRRNPYEQYF

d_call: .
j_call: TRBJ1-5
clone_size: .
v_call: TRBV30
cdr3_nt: TGTGCCTGGAGCACGGGAAGCCCTCAGCCCCAGCATTTT
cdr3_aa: CAWSTGSPQPQHF

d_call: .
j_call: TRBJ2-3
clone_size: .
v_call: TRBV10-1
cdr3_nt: TGCGCCAGCAGTGACGAGGGAGGCGGCACAGATACGCAGTATTTT
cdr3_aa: CASSDEGGGTDTQYF

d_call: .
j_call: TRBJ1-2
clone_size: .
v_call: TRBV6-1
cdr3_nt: TGTGCCAGCACTTTGACACCAGTCGGCTACACCTTC
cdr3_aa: CASTLTPVGYTF

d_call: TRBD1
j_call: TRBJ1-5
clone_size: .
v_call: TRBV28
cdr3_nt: TGTGCCAGCACCCCGGCGACAGGGAGATATCAGCCCCAGCATTTT
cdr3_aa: CASTPATGRYQPQHF

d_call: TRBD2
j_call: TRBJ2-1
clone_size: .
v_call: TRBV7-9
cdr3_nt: TGTGCCAGCAGCTCTTCCGGACTAGCGGGAAGCTCCTACAATGAGCAGTTCTTC
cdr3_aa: CASSSSGLAGSSYNEQFF

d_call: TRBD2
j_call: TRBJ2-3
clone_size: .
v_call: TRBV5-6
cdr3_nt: TGTGCCAGCAGCTCCCTAGCGGGAGGGGTCACAGATACGCAGTATTTT
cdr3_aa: CASSSLAGGVTDTQYF

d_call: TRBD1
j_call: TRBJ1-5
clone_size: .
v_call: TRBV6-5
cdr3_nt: TGTGCCAGCAGCCCCACCGGACAGGGGAGACAGCCCCAGCATTTT
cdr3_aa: CASSPTGQGRQPQHF

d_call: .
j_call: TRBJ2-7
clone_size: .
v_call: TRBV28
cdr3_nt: TGTGCCAGCAGTTCCGATCGCGGCCGCGTCTCCTACGAGCAGTACTTC
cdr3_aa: CASSSDRGRVSYEQYF